This T cell receptor (beta chain) was found in a study of beta chain features in type 1 diabetes. Study overall: Investigators examined nearly 110,000,000 sorted cells across all samples.

Sequencing targeted expressed TCRB transcripts, as all isolated RNA had been reverse transcribed. Sequencing used immunoSEQ multiplex PCR; TCRdb keeps in-frame clones, though not all of them. The table lists just over 450,000 clones, 30% of them singletons, with about 0.065% in the top ten. Study findings and constraints: Patients and controls would be equally affected if PCR favored shorter templates. A pattern of fewer insertions and more deletions at VDJ junctions was seen in type 1 diabetes patients. Moderately but significantly shorter TCRB CDR3s were found in Type 1 diabetes patients in all four CD4+ subsets.

This clone was detected only a few times. Its antigen is not known. Germline V gene data show CDR1 as LNHNV and CDR2 as YYDKDF (reference sequence). Trimming removed 5 bases at V and 5 bases at J, with 16 bases between. The CDR3 runs 14 residues. V is TRBV15 and J is TRBJ2-7, with D perhaps TRBD1 (6 bases). The specimen was naive CD4+ T cells from blood. This clonotype was obtained from a man between 18 and 35 years old in good health. The CDR3 is CATSPRLNRDEQYF. In DNA, the CDR3 is TGTGCCACCAGCCCACGCCTAAACAGGGACGAGCAGTACTTC.